What follows are 31 T cell receptor beta chains derived from one specimen sequenced in a study of beta chain features in type 1 diabetes. Study conclusions and caveats: Among patients with Type 1 diabetes, TCRB CDR3s were moderately but significantly shorter in every one of the four CD4+ subsets.

Which antigens these TCRs recognize remains unknown. Reverse transcribing all isolated RNA meant expressed TCRB transcripts were sequenced. Here immunoSEQ multiplex PCR was the method, and the copy in TCRdb shows in-frame clones only, minus some. The table has about 300,000 clones, roughly 14% seen once; the top ten hold over 0.014%. Sequenced: naive CD4+ T cells from blood. These receptors were obtained from a woman younger than 35 with type 1 diabetes.

The J gene is TRBJ1-2, the V gene TRBV11-3; 8 bases agree with TRBD1. This CDR3 has 13 residues. CDR1 is SGHNT and CDR2 is YENEEA in the germline V gene. Trimming cost V 5 bases and J 6 bases; bases outside gene matches: 5. The CDR3 sequence: CASSNRGDDGYTF. The CDR3 DNA reads as TGTGCCAGCAGCAACAGGGGGGATGATGGCTACACCTTC. The complete variable domain, with remaining parts taken from reference TRBV11-3 and TRBJ1-2, reads EAGVVQSPRYKIIEKKQPVAFWCNPISGHNTLYWYLQNLGQGPELLIRYENEEAVDDSQLPKDRFSAERLKGVDSTLKIQPAELGDSAVYLCASSNRGDDGYTFGSGTRLTVV.

This clone has only a few counts. V and J are TRBV5-4 and TRBJ2-5, with D hard to call. The CDR3 sequence is 17 residues long. Germline-derived CDR1 and CDR2 are SGHNT and YYREEE (reference sequence). V lost 0 bases and J 0 bases, leaving 15 bases between the germline ends. For the CDR3, the DNA is TGTGCCAGCAGCTTGGGGTACGTGAGTCGGTACCAAGAGACCCAGTACTTC. Protein sequence: CASSLGYVSRYQETQYF. Looking up the rest from reference TRBV5-4 and TRBJ2-5 gives the full variable domain: ETGVTQSPTHLIKTRGQQVTLRCSSQSGHNTVSWYQQALGQGPQFIFQYYREEENGRGNFPPRFSGLQFPNYSSELNVNALELDDSALYLCASSLGYVSRYQETQYFGPGTRLLVL.

This clone has just a few counts. V gene TRBV29-1 combines with J gene TRBJ1-3; unclear D gene. CDR3 length: 12 amino acids. V was clipped by 4 bases and J by 2 bases, with 6 bases between them. Germline loops: CDR1 SQVTM, CDR2 ANQGSEA. The DNA of the CDR3 is TGCAGCGTTGTCAGGACTGGAAACACCATATATTTT. Translation gives CSVVRTGNTIYF.

The chain combines TRBV13 with TRBJ2-3, with 11 bases identical to TRBD1. The CDR3 contains 16 residues. Germline CDR1 reads PRHDT; CDR2 reads FYEKMQ (reference sequence). The V gene end was trimmed by 5 bases and the J gene end by 1 base; junction bases not matched to a gene: 5. CDR3 DNA sequence: TGTGCCAGCAGCGGACCGGGACAGGGGGGCACAGATACGCAGTATTTT. It is translated as CASSGPGQGGTDTQYF. Full variable domain (outside the CDR3, taken from reference TRBV13 and TRBJ2-3): AAGVIQSPRHLIKEKRETATLKCYPIPRHDTVYWYQQGPGQDPQFLISFYEKMQSDKGSIPDRFSAQQFSDYHSELNMSSLELGDSALYFCASSGPGQGGTDTQYFGPGTRLTVL.

This clone was observed a few times. This chain links TRBV7-9 with TRBJ2-7; 7 nucleotides match TRBD2. Trimming cost V 4 bases and J 1 base; bases outside gene matches: 7. This CDR3 contains 15 residues. Looked up from germline, CDR1 is SEHNR and CDR2 is FQNEAQ (reference sequence). The CDR3, as DNA: TGTGCCAGCAGCTCCTTAGCGGGCTTTTCCTACGAGCAGTACTTC. Amino acids: CASSSLAGFSYEQYF.

A few counts support this clone. The chain has TRBV5-4 and TRBJ2-1, with 8 bases fitting TRBD1. Germline trimming cut 4 bases from V and 10 bases from J; bases unmatched to any gene: 10. The germline V gene encodes CDR1 SGHNT and CDR2 YYREEE (reference sequence). The length of the CDR3 is 14 residues. Here the CDR3 DNA reads TGTGCCAGCAGCCGGGACAGGTTATCAGCCGAGCAGTTCTTC. Translated, it gives CASSRDRLSAEQFF.

The CDR3 coding sequence is TGTGCCAGCAGTTTCAATGGGAGGGGTGAGCAGTACTTC. Protein product: CASSFNGRGEQYF. The V call is TRBV27, the J call TRBJ2-7, with 7 bases fitting TRBD2. The CDR3 is 13 amino acids. With V trimmed by 3 bases and J by 7 bases, 6 bases remained unmatched. CDR1 and CDR2 (germline): MNHEY, SMNVEV (reference sequence).

This clone has only a few counts. The chain is built from TRBV14 and TRBJ2-3; possible D gene TRBD2, 5 bases. Germline CDR1 reads SGHDN; CDR2 reads FVKESK. V gave up 3 bases and J gave up 4 bases, with 14 bases separating them. The CDR3 length is 15 residues. The CDR3 DNA sequence: TGTGCCAGCAGCCATGTCCTAGCCCCCGCAGATACGCAGTATTTT. Amino acid sequence: CASSHVLAPADTQYF.

This chain connects TRBV30 to TRBJ2-5; 7 nucleotides match TRBD2. After removal of 0 bases from V and 4 bases from J, the junction contained 8 bases not matched to a gene. This CDR3 region has 15 residues. Germline V gene sequence: CDR1 GTSNPN, CDR2 SVGIG (reference sequence). The CDR3 spells CAWSVGGSGRETQYF. CDR3 coding DNA: TGTGCCTGGAGTGTAGGCGGGAGTGGCCGAGAGACCCAGTACTTC.

The rearrangement joins TRBV5-4 to TRBJ1-1, with D possibly TRBD1 on 6 matching bases. Trimming pared 4 bases from V and 3 bases from J, leaving 10 bases between. CDR1 and CDR2 from the germline V gene are SGHNT and YYREEE (reference sequence). This CDR3 spans 13 amino acids. The CDR3 sequence is CASSGQLDTEAFF. The CDR3 DNA reads as TGTGCCAGCAGCGGACAGTTGGACACTGAAGCTTTCTTT. Looking up the rest from reference TRBV5-4 and TRBJ1-1 gives the full variable domain: ETGVTQSPTHLIKTRGQQVTLRCSSQSGHNTVSWYQQALGQGPQFIFQYYREEENGRGNFPPRFSGLQFPNYSSELNVNALELDDSALYLCASSGQLDTEAFFGQGTRLTVV.

This chain joins TRBV30 and TRBJ2-5; tentatively, D is TRBD2 (5 bases). Trimming cost V 0 bases and J 7 bases, with 12 bases left between them. The CDR3 extends over 13 amino acids. Looked up from germline, CDR1 is GTSNPN and CDR2 is SVGIG (reference sequence). CDR3 residues: CAWSVRRDGTQYF. CDR3 in DNA: TGTGCCTGGAGTGTACGTCGGGATGGGACCCAGTACTTC. Drawing the rest from reference TRBV30 and TRBJ2-5, the complete variable domain is SQTIHQWPATLVQPVGSPLSLECTVEGTSNPNLYWYRQAAGRGLQLLFYSVGIGQISSEVPQNLSASRPQDRQFILSSKKLLLSDSGFYLCAWSVRRDGTQYFGPGTRLLVL.

This clone appeared a few times. This chain links TRBV9 with TRBJ2-3; D remains unclear. From germline, CDR1 is SGDLS and CDR2 YYNGEE. V was clipped by 4 bases and J by 6 bases, with 18 bases between them. This CDR3 is 15 amino acids long. CDR3 in amino acids: CASSFRSVKRDTQYF. CDR3 sequence (DNA): TGTGCCAGCAGCTTCAGGTCCGTGAAAAGGGATACGCAGTATTTT. Full variable domain (missing parts from reference TRBV9 and TRBJ2-3): DSGVTQTPKHLITATGQRVTLRCSPRSGDLSVYWYQQSLDQGLQFLIQYYNGEERAKGNILERFSAQQFPDLHSELNLSSLELGDSALYFCASSFRSVKRDTQYFGPGTRLTVL.

This clone was seen a few times. This chain joins TRBV7-6 and TRBJ2-7; TRBD1 is a possible D gene (6 bases). The germline V gene has CDR1 SGHVS and CDR2 FNYEAQ. The CDR3 sequence is 16 residues long. Trimming shortened V by 1 base and J by 5 bases, and 18 bases separated the two germline ends. In nucleotides, the CDR3 is TGTGCCAGCAGCTTAGGAACCCAGGGGTCCTTTAACGAGCAGTACTTC. This codes for CASSLGTQGSFNEQYF.

This clone was counted a few times. This chain connects TRBV7-3 to TRBJ2-1, with 13 bases fitting TRBD2. From germline, CDR1 is SGHTA and CDR2 FQGTGA. With V trimmed by 5 bases and J by 8 bases, 6 bases remained unmatched. This CDR3 region has 15 residues. The CDR3 coding sequence is TGTGCCAGCAGCCCGACTAGCGGGAGGAGCTATGAGCAGTTCTTC. The encoded protein is CASSPTSGRSYEQFF.

This clone was found a few times. CDR3 loop: CASSGGVSVEKLFF. CDR3 in DNA: TGCGCCAGCAGCGGCGGGGTGTCGGTGGAAAAACTGTTTTTT. The V call is TRBV5-1, the J call TRBJ1-4; no clear D gene. Germline CDR1 and CDR2: SGHRS and YFSETQ. Trimming pared 4 bases from V and 8 bases from J, leaving 15 bases between. This CDR3 comprises 14 residues.

This clone was seen a handful of times. The V gene is TRBV7-6, the J gene TRBJ2-6, with no clear D. This CDR3 region has 14 residues. Germline values: CDR1 SGHVS, CDR2 FNYEAQ. With 4 bases removed from V and 1 base from J, the gap between germline ends came to 5 bases. The CDR3 nucleotides read TGTGCCAGCAGCTCCCAATCTGGGGCCAACGTCCTGACTTTC. It codes for CASSSQSGANVLTF.

This chain uses TRBV10-3 with TRBJ2-1; 7 bases fit TRBD2. Germline-derived CDR1 and CDR2 are ENHRY and SYGVKD. With 6 bases clipped from V and 3 bases from J, the junction kept 2 bases outside the gene matches. The CDR3 spans 13 residues. This CDR3 reads CAISLAGYNEQFF. CDR3 sequence (DNA): TGTGCCATCAGCTTAGCGGGCTACAATGAGCAGTTCTTC.

This clone was seen more than once but under ten times. The rearrangement uses TRBV5-1 and TRBJ2-2, with TRBD2 identical over 8 bases. CDR3 length: 16 amino acids. Looked up from germline, CDR1 is SGHRS and CDR2 is YFSETQ. V lost 1 base to trimming and J lost 2 bases; unmatched junction nucleotides: 4. The CDR3, as DNA: TGCGCCAGCAGCTTGTCCTTAGCGGGAAACACCGGGGAGCTGTTTTTT. It encodes CASSLSLAGNTGELFF.

The V call is TRBV7-8, the J call TRBJ1-1; the D is unclear. This CDR3 is built from 14 residues. Germline values: CDR1 SGHVS, CDR2 FQNEAQ. Between the trimmed V and J ends, which lost 6 bases and 5 bases, there was a span of 16 bases. This chain's CDR3 is CASRPRLTGTEAFF. The CDR3 nucleotides are TGTGCCAGCAGGCCAAGACTGACCGGGACTGAAGCTTTCTTT.

In its sample, this clone was seen a few times. V is TRBV9 and J is TRBJ2-2, with 7 positions matching TRBD1. The CDR3 runs to 18 residues. Germline CDR1 is SGDLS and CDR2 is YYNGEE. V lost 0 bases and J lost 7; bases outside the gene matches: 15. CDR3 coding DNA: TGTGCCAGCAGCGTAGAGACAGGGTCATTCGTCAATGGCGGGGAGCTGTTTTTT. Residues: CASSVETGSFVNGGELFF.

The V gene is TRBV6-5, the J gene TRBJ2-1, with D possibly being TRBD1 (5 bases). V gave up 0 bases and J gave up 4 bases, with 10 bases separating them. The CDR3 runs 15 residues. The germline CDR1 and CDR2 sequences are MNHEY and SVGAGI. The chain's CDR3 is CASSYSGRAYNEQFF. The CDR3 DNA is TGTGCCAGCAGTTACTCGGGCAGGGCTTACAATGAGCAGTTCTTC.

The CDR3 coding sequence is TGTGCCTGGAGTGAACAGTACACCGGGGAGCTGTTTTTT. Residues: CAWSEQYTGELFF. V usage is TRBV30 and J usage is TRBJ2-2, with unresolved D. Trimming stripped 1 base from V and 3 bases from J, with 6 bases between. Germline values: CDR1 GTSNPN, CDR2 SVGIG (reference sequence). The CDR3 has 13 residues. Looking up the rest from reference TRBV30 and TRBJ2-2 gives the full variable domain: SQTIHQWPATLVQPVGSPLSLECTVEGTSNPNLYWYRQAAGRGLQLLFYSVGIGQISSEVPQNLSASRPQDRQFILSSKKLLLSDSGFYLCAWSEQYTGELFFGEGSRLTVL.

V usage is TRBV19 and J usage is TRBJ2-7; TRBD2 matches at 12 bases. J gave up 5 bases and V 3 bases, and 5 bases lay outside the gene matches. This CDR3 is built from 15 residues. Germline V CDR1 and CDR2: LNHDA, SQIVND (reference sequence). This CDR3 reads CASSILAGGYDEQYF. DNA of the CDR3: TGTGCCAGTAGTATTCTAGCGGGAGGGTATGACGAGCAGTACTTC.

This clone was observed a handful of times. The chain combines TRBV7-9 with TRBJ2-7, with D perhaps TRBD1 (5 bases). This CDR3 has 12 residues. The germline CDR1 and CDR2 sequences are SEHNR and FQNEAQ (reference sequence). Trimming stripped 2 bases from V and 5 bases from J, with 7 bases between. In nucleotides, the CDR3 is TGTGCCAGCAGCTTACAAGGGGACGAGCAGTACTTC. Encoded protein: CASSLQGDEQYF.

This clone has a handful of counts. V usage is TRBV14 and J usage is TRBJ2-3, with 10 bases identical to TRBD2. J lost 0 bases, V lost 10 bases, and 7 bases had no gene match. The germline V gene has CDR1 SGHDN and CDR2 FVKESK. This CDR3 comprises 15 residues. In nucleotides, the CDR3 is TGTGCCACCGCTAGCGGGAGATTAAGCACAGATACGCAGTATTTT. It specifies CATASGRLSTDTQYF. The entire variable domain, with the rest obtained from reference TRBV14 and TRBJ2-3, is as follows: EAGVTQFPSHSVIEKGQTVTLRCDPISGHDNLYWYRRVMGKEIKFLLHFVKESKQDESGMPNNRFLAERTGGTYSTLKVQPAELEDSGVYFCATASGRLSTDTQYFGPGTRLTVL.

In its sample, this clone was seen a few times. The chain employs TRBV7-2 and TRBJ2-2; 13 bases are a match to TRBD2. The CDR3 consists of 14 residues. Germline lookup yields CDR1 SGHTA and CDR2 FQGNSA. The trim removed 4 bases at V and 7 bases at J, leaving 0 bases unmatched. The CDR3: CASSWTSGSGELFF. The CDR3 coding sequence is TGTGCCAGCAGCTGGACTAGCGGGAGCGGGGAGCTGTTTTTT.

This clone was detected a few times. The chain employs TRBV11-2 and TRBJ2-1; the match to TRBD2 covers 9 bases. V trimming: 5 bases; J trimming: 10 bases; junction bases outside the gene matches: 12. The CDR3 has 15 amino acids. Germline values: CDR1 SGHAT, CDR2 FQNNGV. CDR3 DNA sequence: TGTGCCAGCAGCCAACGACTAGCGGATTACTCCGAGCAGTTCTTC. Amino acid sequence: CASSQRLADYSEQFF.

The chain has TRBV27 and TRBJ2-6; no reliable D call. V was clipped by 3 bases and J by 1 base, with 7 bases between them. The V gene's germline CDR1 is MNHEY and CDR2 SMNVEV (reference sequence). This CDR3 comprises 15 residues. CDR3 in amino acids: CASSFGYSGANVLTF. The CDR3 coding sequence is TGTGCCAGCAGTTTCGGGTATTCTGGGGCCAACGTCCTGACTTTC. Full variable domain (missing parts from reference TRBV27 and TRBJ2-6): EAQVTQNPRYLITVTGKKLTVTCSQNMNHEYMSWYRQDPGLGLRQIYYSMNVEVTDKGDVPEGYKVSRKEKRNFPLILESPSPNQTSLYFCASSFGYSGANVLTFGAGSRLTVL.

The chain combines TRBV5-5 with TRBJ2-1; 8 nucleotides align to TRBD2. V lost 3 bases, J lost 9 bases, and 8 bases stayed unmatched. The CDR3 length is 14 residues. Germline values: CDR1 SGHKS, CDR2 YYEKEE (reference sequence). The CDR3 sequence: CASSSGTRNGEQFF. The CDR3 DNA is TGTGCCAGCAGCTCCGGGACTAGGAACGGTGAGCAGTTCTTC. Complete variable domain (other parts from reference TRBV5-5 and TRBJ2-1): DAGVTQSPTHLIKTRGQQVTLRCSPISGHKSVSWYQQVLGQGPQFIFQYYEKEERGRGNFPDRFSARQFPNYSSELNVNALLLGDSALYLCASSSGTRNGEQFFGPGTRLTVL.

This clone has more than one count but fewer than ten. The chain has TRBV2 and TRBJ2-5; 11 bases fit TRBD2. The CDR3 covers 16 residues. CDR1 and CDR2 (germline): SNHLY, FYNNEI. The J segment lost 2 bases and the V segment lost 4 bases, leaving 6 bases of the junction unmatched. Written as DNA, the CDR3 is TGTGCCAGCAGTGCGGGACTAGCGGTTGGGCAAGAGACCCAGTACTTC. It is translated as CASSAGLAVGQETQYF.

V and J are TRBV30 and TRBJ2-7; 8 bases are a match to TRBD2. Germline V gives CDR1 GTSNPN, CDR2 SVGIG (reference sequence). The V and J ends lost 3 bases and 2 bases, in that order; junction bases with no gene match: 9. The CDR3 runs to 15 residues. The CDR3 spells CAWSGRAPRTYEQYF. The CDR3 region has the DNA TGTGCCTGGAGCGGGAGGGCCCCCCGAACCTACGAGCAGTACTTC.